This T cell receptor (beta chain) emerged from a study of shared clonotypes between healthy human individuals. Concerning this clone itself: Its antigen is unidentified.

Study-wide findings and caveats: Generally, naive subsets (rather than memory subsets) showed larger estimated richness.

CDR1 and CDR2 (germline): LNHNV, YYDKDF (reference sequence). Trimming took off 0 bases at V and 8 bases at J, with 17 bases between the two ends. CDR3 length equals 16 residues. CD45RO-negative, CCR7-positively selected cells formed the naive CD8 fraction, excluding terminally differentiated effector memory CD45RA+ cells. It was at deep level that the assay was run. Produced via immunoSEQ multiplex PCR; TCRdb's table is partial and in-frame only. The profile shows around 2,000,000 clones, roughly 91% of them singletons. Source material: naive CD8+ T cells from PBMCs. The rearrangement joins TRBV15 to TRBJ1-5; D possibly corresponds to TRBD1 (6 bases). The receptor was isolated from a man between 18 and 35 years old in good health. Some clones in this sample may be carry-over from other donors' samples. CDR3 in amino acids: CATSREKTGQPKPQHF. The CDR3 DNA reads TGTGCCACCAGCAGAGAAAAAACTGGACAGCCCAAGCCCCAGCATTTT.